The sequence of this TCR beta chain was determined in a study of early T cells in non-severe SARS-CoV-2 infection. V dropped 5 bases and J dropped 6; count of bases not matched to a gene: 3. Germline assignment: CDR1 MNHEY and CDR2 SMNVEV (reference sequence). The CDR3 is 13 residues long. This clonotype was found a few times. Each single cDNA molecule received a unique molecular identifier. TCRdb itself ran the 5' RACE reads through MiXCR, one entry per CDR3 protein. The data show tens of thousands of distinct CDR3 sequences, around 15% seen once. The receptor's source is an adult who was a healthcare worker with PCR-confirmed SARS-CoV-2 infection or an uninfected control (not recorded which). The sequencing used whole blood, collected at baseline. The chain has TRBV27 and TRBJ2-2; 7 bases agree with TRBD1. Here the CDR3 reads CASSPQGSGELFF. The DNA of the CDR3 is TGTGCCAGCAGTCCACAGGGGTCCGGGGAGCTGTTTTTT.